Presented here are 11 T cell receptor beta chains from one specimen sequenced in a study of shared clonotypes between healthy human individuals. The repertoire was sequenced with immunoSEQ multiplex PCR; TCRdb's copy has only in-frame clones and lacks some. Of about 1 million clones in the sample, under 80% were seen once. The sample consisted of memory CD4+ T cells sorted from blood. The subset was: CD45RA-negative fraction. All receptors derive from a man aged 18-30 years in good health.

The table lists this clone with a few counts. The rearrangement uses TRBV19 and TRBJ1-1; D may be TRBD1 (5 bases). V shed 3 bases and J shed 4 bases, with 6 bases lying between them. The CDR3 runs 12 residues. CDR1 and CDR2 (germline): LNHDA, SQIVND (reference sequence). Here the CDR3 DNA reads TGTGCCAGTAGTATCGACAGCACTGAAGCTTTCTTT. Amino acid sequence: CASSIDSTEAFF.

Only a few counts were recorded for this clone. J is TRBJ2-7 and V is TRBV29-1; 8 bases agree with TRBD1. With V trimmed by 8 bases and J by 5 bases, 8 bases remained unmatched. The length of the CDR3 is 12 residues. Looked up from germline, CDR1 is SQVTM and CDR2 is ANQGSEA. The CDR3 nucleotides are TGCAGCCTATGGGACAGGACCCACGAGCAGTACTTC. It encodes CSLWDRTHEQYF.

The J gene is TRBJ2-3, the V gene TRBV5-6; 7 bases are shared with TRBD1. The length of the CDR3 is 16 residues. Trimming cost V 0 bases and J 2 bases; bases outside gene matches: 6. Looked up from germline, CDR1 is SGHDT and CDR2 is YYEEEE. The CDR3 bases are TGTGCCAGCAGCTTGGCAGGGGACAGAAACACAGATACGCAGTATTTT. Encoded protein: CASSLAGDRNTDTQYF.

The V and J genes are TRBV7-2 and TRBJ2-3; D might be TRBD2 (5 bases). This CDR3 comprises 16 residues. Germline-derived CDR1 and CDR2 are SGHTA and FQGNSA. V was cut by 5 bases and J by 0 bases, with 15 bases left in between. CDR3 sequence: CASSERILGSTDTQYF. DNA for the CDR3: TGTGCCAGCAGCGAGCGGATCCTAGGAAGCACAGATACGCAGTATTTT.

V usage is TRBV5-1 and J usage is TRBJ2-1; 9 bases are a match to TRBD1. The germline CDR1 and CDR2 sequences are SGHRS and YFSETQ. The V gene end was trimmed by 0 bases and the J gene end by 8 bases; junction bases not matched to a gene: 6. There are 15 residues in the CDR3. Written as DNA, the CDR3 is TGCGCCAGCAGCTTGGGGGACAGGGCGGCGGATGAGCAGTTCTTC. Residues: CASSLGDRAADEQFF.

This chain connects TRBV30 to TRBJ2-7; perhaps TRBD2 as D (6 bases). CDR3 length equals 16 residues. V was clipped by 3 bases and J by 4 bases, with 22 bases between them. Germline values: CDR1 GTSNPN, CDR2 SVGIG (reference sequence). The CDR3 reads CAWRTPGLGAGYEQYF. CDR3 bases: TGTGCCTGGAGGACACCGGGACTCGGGGCGGGATACGAGCAGTACTTC.

The chain couples TRBV4-1 to TRBJ2-7, with 7 bases lining up with TRBD2. CDR1 is MGHRA, CDR2 YSYEKL, per germline. The CDR3 has 16 residues. Losses at the gene ends were 0 bases for V and 0 bases for J; bases not matched to a gene: 5. CDR3 coding DNA: TGCGCCAGCAGCCAAGATGTAGCGGGCTACTCCTACGAGCAGTACTTC. This encodes CASSQDVAGYSYEQYF.

The chain carries TRBV6-1 and TRBJ1-2; D is perhaps TRBD1 (5 bases). CDR1 is MNHNS, CDR2 SASEGT, per germline. Trimming pared 3 bases from V and 3 bases from J, leaving 11 bases between. The CDR3 extends over 14 amino acids. The CDR3, as DNA: TGTGCCAGCAGTGACTCGGGGGAACACTATGGCTACACCTTC. Protein product: CASSDSGEHYGYTF.

This clone was picked up a small number of times. The chain has TRBV29-1 and TRBJ1-2; a possible D gene is TRBD1 (6 bases). The length of the CDR3 is 12 residues. CDR1 is SQVTM and CDR2 is ANQGSEA in the germline V gene. Between the trimmed V and J ends, which lost 7 bases and 2 bases, there was a span of 11 bases. This CDR3 is CSALQGNYGYTF. CDR3 sequence (DNA): TGCAGCGCCCTACAGGGAAACTATGGCTACACCTTC.

This clone was picked up a small number of times. The V gene is TRBV7-9, the J gene TRBJ1-3; D gene unclear. Deletions cut 5 bases from V and 2 bases from J, with 10 bases between. In germline, CDR1 is SEHNR, CDR2 FQNEAQ (reference sequence). This CDR3 has 14 amino acids. The CDR3 coding sequence is TGTGCCAGCAGCCCTACAACGGCTGGAAACACCATATATTTT. Translated: CASSPTTAGNTIYF.

CDR3 DNA: TGTGCCAGCAGCCCACTGAGCGGGAGCTATGAGCAGTTCTTC. Translation: CASSPLSGSYEQFF. This chain uses TRBV6-5 with TRBJ2-1; 8 bases are a match to TRBD2. The CDR3 length is 14 residues. Germline CDR1 and CDR2: MNHEY and SVGAGI. V dropped 6 bases and J dropped 8; count of bases not matched to a gene: 9.